This T cell receptor beta chain was retrieved from a study of blood T cell repertoires in COVID-19. The table came from immunoSEQ multiplex PCR; TCRdb's copy has only in-frame clones and leaves some out. This table holds around 120,000 clones, more than 90% found once. The CDR3 length is 15 residues. Per the germline V gene, CDR1 is LGHDT and CDR2 is YNNKEL (reference sequence). Between the trimmed V and J ends, which lost 4 bases and 4 bases, there was a span of 14 bases. The chain uses TRBV3-1 (or the pseudogene TRBV3-2) and TRBJ1-3, with D maybe TRBD1 (5 bases). The clonotype originates from a man aged 50 to 59 with active COVID-19. Sequenced sample: peripheral blood. The CDR3 is CASSPPGGAGNTIYF. CDR3 DNA sequence: TGTGCCAGCAGCCCCCCGGGTGGGGCCGGAAACACCATATATTTT.